Included here is one TCR beta chain sequence, with context. The sample belongs to a study of blood T cell repertoires in COVID-19. The overall study: The origin of the acute and convalescent COVID-19 samples was the United States, Italy and Spain.

Some clones are missing from TCRdb's copy, which holds only in-frame ones; the method was immunoSEQ multiplex PCR. The table lists around 140,000 clones, around 85% of them singletons, with roughly a sixth in the top ten. The germline CDR1 and CDR2 sequences are LGHNT and FRNRAP. The CDR3 is 14 residues long. The ends lost 4 bases at V and 4 bases at J; junction bases unmatched: 4. The V call is TRBV12-5, the J call TRBJ2-5; 9 nucleotides line up with TRBD2. The TCR comes from an elderly woman with acute or convalescent COVID-19. The sequenced sample was peripheral blood. CDR3 DNA: TGTGCTAGTGGTTCGGCGGGAGGGCGAGAGACCCAGTACTTC. This codes for CASGSAGGRETQYF.